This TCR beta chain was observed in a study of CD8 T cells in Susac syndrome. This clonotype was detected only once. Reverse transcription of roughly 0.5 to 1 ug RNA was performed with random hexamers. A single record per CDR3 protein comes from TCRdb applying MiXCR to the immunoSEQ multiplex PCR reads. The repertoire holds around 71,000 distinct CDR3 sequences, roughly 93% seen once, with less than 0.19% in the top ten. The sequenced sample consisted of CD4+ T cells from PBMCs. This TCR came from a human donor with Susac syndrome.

CDR3: CASSLRGIGGGYGYTF. CDR3 bases: TGTGCCAGCAGCTTACGAGGGATAGGAGGGGGCTATGGCTACACCTTC. The chain combines TRBV7-8 with TRBJ1-2, with D possibly TRBD1 on 6 matching bases. Germline values: CDR1 SGHVS, CDR2 FQNEAQ. V lost 2 bases and J lost 4, with 17 bases in between. The CDR3 is 16 residues long. Together with reference TRBV7-8 and TRBJ1-2, the CDR3 gives the full variable domain: GAGVSQSPRYKVAKRGQDVALRCDPISGHVSLFWYQQALGQGPEFLTYFQNEAQLDKSGLPSDRFFAERPEGSVSTLKIQRTQQEDSAVYLCASSLRGIGGGYGYTFGSGTRLTVV.